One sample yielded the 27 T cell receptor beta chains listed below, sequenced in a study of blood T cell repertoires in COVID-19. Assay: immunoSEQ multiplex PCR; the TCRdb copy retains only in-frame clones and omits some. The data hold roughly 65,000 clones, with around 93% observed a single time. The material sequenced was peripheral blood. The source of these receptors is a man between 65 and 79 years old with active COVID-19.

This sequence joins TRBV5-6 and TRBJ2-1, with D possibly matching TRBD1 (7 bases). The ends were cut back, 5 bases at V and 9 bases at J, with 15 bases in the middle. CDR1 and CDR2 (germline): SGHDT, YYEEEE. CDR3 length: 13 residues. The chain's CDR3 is CASSLQGGGEQFF. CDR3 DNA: TGTGCCAGCAGTCTTCAGGGGGGCGGTGAGCAGTTCTTC.

The CDR3 DNA reads as TGTGCCAGCAGTGAAAGGGCAGGGGATGGCTACACCTTC. Its translation: CASSERAGDGYTF. The chain links TRBV2 to TRBJ1-2, with D tentatively TRBD1 (6 bases). The V and J ends lost 2 bases and 6 bases respectively, with 10 bases between them. Germline V gene sequence: CDR1 SNHLY, CDR2 FYNNEI. This CDR3 has 13 residues.

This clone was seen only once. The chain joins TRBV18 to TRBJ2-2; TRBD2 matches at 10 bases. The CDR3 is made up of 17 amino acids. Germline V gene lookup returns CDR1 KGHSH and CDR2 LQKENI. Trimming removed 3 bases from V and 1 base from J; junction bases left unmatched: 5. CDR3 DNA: TGTGCCAGCTCACCGTCAAGACTAGCGGGGAACACCGGGGAGCTGTTTTTT. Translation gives CASSPSRLAGNTGELFF.

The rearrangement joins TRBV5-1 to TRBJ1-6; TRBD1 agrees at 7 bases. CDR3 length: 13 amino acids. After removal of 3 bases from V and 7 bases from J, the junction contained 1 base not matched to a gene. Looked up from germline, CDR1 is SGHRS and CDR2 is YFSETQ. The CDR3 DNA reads TGCGCCAGCAGCTCGACAGGGAATTCACCCCTCCACTTT. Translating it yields CASSSTGNSPLHF. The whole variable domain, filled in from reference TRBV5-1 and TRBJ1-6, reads KAGVTQTPRYLIKTRGQQVTLSCSPISGHRSVSWYQQTPGQGLQFLFEYFSETQRNKGNFPGRFSGRQFSNSRSEMNVSTLELGDSALYLCASSSTGNSPLHFGNGTRLTVT.

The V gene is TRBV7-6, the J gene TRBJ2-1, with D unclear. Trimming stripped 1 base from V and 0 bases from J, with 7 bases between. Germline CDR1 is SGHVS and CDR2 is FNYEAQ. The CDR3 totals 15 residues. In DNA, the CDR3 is TGTGCCAGCAGCTTAGTTCGCAGCTCCTACAATGAGCAGTTCTTC. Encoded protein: CASSLVRSSYNEQFF.

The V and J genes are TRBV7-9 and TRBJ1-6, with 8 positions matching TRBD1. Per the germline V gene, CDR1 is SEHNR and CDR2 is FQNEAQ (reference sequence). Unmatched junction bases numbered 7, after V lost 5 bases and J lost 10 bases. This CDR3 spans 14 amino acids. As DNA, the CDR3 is TGTGCCAGCAGCACGGGGACAGGCCAGTCACCCCTCCACTTT. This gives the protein CASSTGTGQSPLHF.

The CDR3 loop reads CASSPLEQGDTGELFF. CDR3 nucleotide sequence: TGTGCCAGCTCACCACTTGAACAGGGGGACACCGGGGAGCTGTTTTTT. The chain has TRBV18 and TRBJ2-2, with 8 bases matching TRBD1. The CDR3 has 16 amino acids. V shed 1 base, J shed 3 bases, and the junction held 4 bases outside the gene matches. CDR1 and CDR2 from the germline V gene are KGHSH and LQKENI.

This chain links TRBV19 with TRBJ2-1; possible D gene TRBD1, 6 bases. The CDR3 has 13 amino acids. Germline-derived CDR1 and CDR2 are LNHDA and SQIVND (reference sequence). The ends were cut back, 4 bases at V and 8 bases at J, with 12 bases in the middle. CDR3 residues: CASSSPGVHEQFF. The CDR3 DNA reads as TGTGCCAGTAGTAGCCCAGGGGTACATGAGCAGTTCTTC.

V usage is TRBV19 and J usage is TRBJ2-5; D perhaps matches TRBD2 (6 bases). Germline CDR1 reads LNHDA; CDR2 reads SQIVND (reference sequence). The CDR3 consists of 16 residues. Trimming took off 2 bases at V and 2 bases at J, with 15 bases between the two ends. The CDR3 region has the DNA TGTGCCAGTAGTATAAAAGCAAGGACTATACAAGAGACCCAGTACTTC. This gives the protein CASSIKARTIQETQYF.

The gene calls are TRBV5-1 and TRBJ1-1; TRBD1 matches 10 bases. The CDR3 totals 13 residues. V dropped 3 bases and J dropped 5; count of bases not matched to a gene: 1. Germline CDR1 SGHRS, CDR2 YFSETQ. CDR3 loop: CASSWGQGTEAFF. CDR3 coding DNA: TGCGCCAGCAGCTGGGGACAGGGGACTGAAGCTTTCTTT.

The CDR3: CASSEWSNSGHLHF. CDR3 in DNA: TGTGCCAGCAGTGAGTGGTCCAACTCGGGTCACCTCCACTTT. The genes are TRBV6-4 and TRBJ1-6; no clear D gene. V lost 3 bases and J 15 bases, leaving 18 bases between the germline ends. This CDR3 is built from 14 residues. Germline V gene lookup returns CDR1 MRHNA and CDR2 SNTAGT.

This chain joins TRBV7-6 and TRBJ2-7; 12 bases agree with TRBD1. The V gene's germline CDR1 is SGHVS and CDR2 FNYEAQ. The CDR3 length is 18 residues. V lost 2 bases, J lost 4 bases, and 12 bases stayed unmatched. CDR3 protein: CASSLSPPGQGARYEQYF. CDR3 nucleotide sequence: TGTGCCAGCAGCTTAAGTCCCCCGGGACAGGGGGCTCGGTACGAGCAGTACTTC.

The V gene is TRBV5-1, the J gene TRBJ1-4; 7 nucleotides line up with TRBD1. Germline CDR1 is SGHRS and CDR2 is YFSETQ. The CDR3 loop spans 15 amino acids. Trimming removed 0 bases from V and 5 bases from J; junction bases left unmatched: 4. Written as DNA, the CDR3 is TGCGCCAGCAGCTTGGCCGGGACAGAGAATGAAAAACTGTTTTTT. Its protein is CASSLAGTENEKLFF.

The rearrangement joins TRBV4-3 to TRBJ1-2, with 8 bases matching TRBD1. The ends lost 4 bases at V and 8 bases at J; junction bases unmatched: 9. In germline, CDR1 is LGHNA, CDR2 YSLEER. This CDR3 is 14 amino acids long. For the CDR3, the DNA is TGCGCCAGCAGCCCACGGACAGGGTCGTGGGGCTACACCTTC. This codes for CASSPRTGSWGYTF.

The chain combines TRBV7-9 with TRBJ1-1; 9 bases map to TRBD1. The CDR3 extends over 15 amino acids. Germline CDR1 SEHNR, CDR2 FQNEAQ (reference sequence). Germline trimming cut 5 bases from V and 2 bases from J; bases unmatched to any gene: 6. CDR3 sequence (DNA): TGTGCCAGCAGCCCCGCGGGACAGGGTAACACTGAAGCTTTCTTT. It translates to CASSPAGQGNTEAFF.

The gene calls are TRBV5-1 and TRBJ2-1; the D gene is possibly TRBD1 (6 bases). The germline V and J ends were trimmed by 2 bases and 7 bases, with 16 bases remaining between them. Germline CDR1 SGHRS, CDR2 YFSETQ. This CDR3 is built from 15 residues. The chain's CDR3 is CASSFRSRGWNEQFF. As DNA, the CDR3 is TGCGCCAGCAGCTTTAGGTCCAGGGGATGGAATGAGCAGTTCTTC.

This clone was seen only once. The DNA for the CDR3 is TGTGCCAGCAGCCTTAAGGGGGCTATGGGCACTGAAGCTTTCTTT. Encoded protein: CASSLKGAMGTEAFF. V and J are TRBV6-5 and TRBJ1-1; 7 positions agree with TRBD1. After removal of 6 bases from V and 4 bases from J, the junction contained 11 bases not matched to a gene. The CDR3 sequence is 15 residues long. Germline loops: CDR1 MNHEY, CDR2 SVGAGI.

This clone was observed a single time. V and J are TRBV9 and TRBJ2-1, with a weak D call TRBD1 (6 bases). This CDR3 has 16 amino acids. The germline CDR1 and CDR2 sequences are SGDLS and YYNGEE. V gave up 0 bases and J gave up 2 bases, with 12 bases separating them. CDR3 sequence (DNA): TGTGCCAGCAGCGTAGGGCTGGACAGTACCTACAATGAGCAGTTCTTC. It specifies CASSVGLDSTYNEQFF.

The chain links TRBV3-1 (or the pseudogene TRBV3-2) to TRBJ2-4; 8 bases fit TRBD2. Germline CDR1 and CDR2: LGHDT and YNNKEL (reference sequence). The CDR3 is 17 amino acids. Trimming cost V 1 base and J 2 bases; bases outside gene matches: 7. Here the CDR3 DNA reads TGTGCCAGCAGCCAAGTTCGGGAGGGTACTTCCAAAAACATTCAGTACTTC. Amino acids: CASSQVREGTSKNIQYF.

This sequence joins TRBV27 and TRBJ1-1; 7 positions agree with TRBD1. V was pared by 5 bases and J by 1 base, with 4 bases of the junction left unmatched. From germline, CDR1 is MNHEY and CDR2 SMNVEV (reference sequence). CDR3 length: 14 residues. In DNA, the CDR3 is TGTGCCAGCAGTCCGGACAGGAAGAACACTGAAGCTTTCTTT. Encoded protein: CASSPDRKNTEAFF.

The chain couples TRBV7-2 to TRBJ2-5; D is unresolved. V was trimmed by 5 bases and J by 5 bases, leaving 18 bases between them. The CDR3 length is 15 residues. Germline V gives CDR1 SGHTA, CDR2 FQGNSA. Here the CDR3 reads CASSKASGWRETQYF. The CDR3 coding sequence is TGTGCCAGCAGCAAAGCCTCTGGGTGGCGGGAGACCCAGTACTTC.

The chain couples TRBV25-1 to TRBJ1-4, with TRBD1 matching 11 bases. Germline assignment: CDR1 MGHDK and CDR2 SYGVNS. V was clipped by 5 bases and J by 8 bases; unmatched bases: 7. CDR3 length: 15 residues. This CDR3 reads CASSLRTGGLEKLFF. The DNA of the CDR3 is TGTGCCAGCAGTCTCAGGACAGGGGGCCTCGAAAAACTGTTTTTT. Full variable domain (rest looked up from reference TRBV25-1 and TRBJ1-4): EADIYQTPRYLVIGTGKKITLECSQTMGHDKMYWYQQDPGMELHLIHYSYGVNSTEKGDLSSESTVSRIRTEHFPLTLESARPSHTSQYLCASSLRTGGLEKLFFGSGTQLSVL.

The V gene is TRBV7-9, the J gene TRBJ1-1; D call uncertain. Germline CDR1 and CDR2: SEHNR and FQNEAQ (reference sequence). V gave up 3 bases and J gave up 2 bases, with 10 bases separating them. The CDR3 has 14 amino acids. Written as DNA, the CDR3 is TGTGCCAGCAGCTTGGTTACAGATAACACTGAAGCTTTCTTT. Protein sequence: CASSLVTDNTEAFF.

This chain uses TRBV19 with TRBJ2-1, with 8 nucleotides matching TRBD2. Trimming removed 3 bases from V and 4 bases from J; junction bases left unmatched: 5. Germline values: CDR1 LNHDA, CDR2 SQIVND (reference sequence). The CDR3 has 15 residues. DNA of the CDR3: TGTGCCAGTAGTATGGAACTAGCGGAATACAATGAGCAGTTCTTC. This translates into CASSMELAEYNEQFF.

The CDR3 sequence: CASSMGQGEQSLHF. CDR3 coding DNA: TGCGCCAGCAGCATGGGACAGGGCGAGCAGTCCCTCCACTTT. The chain links TRBV5-1 to TRBJ1-6, with TRBD1 matching 9 bases. V gave up 4 bases and J gave up 14 bases; unmatched junction bases: 10. The germline V gene has CDR1 SGHRS and CDR2 YFSETQ. The length of the CDR3 is 14 residues.

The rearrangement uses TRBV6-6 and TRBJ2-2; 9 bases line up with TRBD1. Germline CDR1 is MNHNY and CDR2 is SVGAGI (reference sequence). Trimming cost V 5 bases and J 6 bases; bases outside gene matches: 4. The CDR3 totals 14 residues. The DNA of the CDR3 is TGTGCCAGCAGTAACAGGGGGCTCCCCGGGGAGCTGTTTTTT. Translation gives CASSNRGLPGELFF.

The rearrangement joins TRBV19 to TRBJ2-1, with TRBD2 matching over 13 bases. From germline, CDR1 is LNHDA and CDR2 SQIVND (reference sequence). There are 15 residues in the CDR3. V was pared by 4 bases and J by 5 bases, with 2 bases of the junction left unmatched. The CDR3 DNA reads TGTGCCAGTAGTAGACTAGCGGGGGGCCACAATGAGCAGTTCTTC. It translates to CASSRLAGGHNEQFF.